Detailed here is one TCR beta chain. Its cognate antigen is unknown. The data originate from a study of T cell responses to AZD1222 COVID-19 vaccine. General observations from the study: A rise in Spike-specific TCR breadth and depth followed two AZD1222 doses. There were repertoire samples only from the period after the peak T cell response.

Second-dose schedules of about 4 or about 12 weeks were combined. TCRdb keeps only in-frame clones here, not all; method: immunoSEQ multiplex PCR. The sample has about 150,000 clones; more than 90% are singletons. The CDR3 consists of 15 residues. The germline CDR1 and CDR2 sequences are ENHRY and SYGVKD. V gave up 5 bases and J gave up 7 bases; unmatched junction bases: 6. Sequenced here: peripheral blood, sampled 28 days after the second AZD1222 dose. The clonotype comes from an adult who received the AZD1222 COVID-19 vaccine. This chain links TRBV10-3 with TRBJ1-6, with 9 bases identical to TRBD1. DNA for the CDR3: TGTGCCATCAGTCAGAGGGACAGGGACAATTCACCCCTCCACTTT. As protein: CAISQRDRDNSPLHF.